The present T cell receptor (beta chain) was sequenced within a study of CD8+ T cells in alopecia areata. Whole-study results and caveats: Persistence during tofacitinib was seen for many expanded lesional clones in scalp and blood. Expanded CD8+ clones among the top 100, as well as scalp clonality, were significantly decreased by tofacitinib. Patients shared TCRs less clearly than mice did, possibly owing to HLA.

This clone was seen more than once but under ten times. Its target is not known. The CDR3 extends over 14 amino acids. V trimming: 4 bases; J trimming: 6 bases; junction bases outside the gene matches: 8. Germline CDR1 SGHRS, CDR2 YFSETQ. Stated treatment: oral pan-JAK inhibitor, 5-10 mg twice daily. The authors sorted CD4+ and CD8+ T cells from PBMCs. The sequencing template was cDNA reverse transcribed from extracted RNA. Clones were read by immunoSEQ multiplex PCR, and TCRdb kept only the in-frame ones, dropping some. Of 200,000 or so clones in the sample, 35% to 40% are singletons; the top ten hold about 0.48%.

The V gene is TRBV5-1, the J gene TRBJ1-2, with TRBD1 identical over 8 bases. Sequenced here: CD4+ T cells sorted from blood, sampled at approximately week 30, from a patient treated with tofacitinib. This TCR derives from a human donor with alopecia areata. The CDR3 loop reads CASSTGQGVNGYTF. CDR3 DNA: TGCGCCAGCAGCACCGGACAGGGTGTTAATGGCTACACCTTC.